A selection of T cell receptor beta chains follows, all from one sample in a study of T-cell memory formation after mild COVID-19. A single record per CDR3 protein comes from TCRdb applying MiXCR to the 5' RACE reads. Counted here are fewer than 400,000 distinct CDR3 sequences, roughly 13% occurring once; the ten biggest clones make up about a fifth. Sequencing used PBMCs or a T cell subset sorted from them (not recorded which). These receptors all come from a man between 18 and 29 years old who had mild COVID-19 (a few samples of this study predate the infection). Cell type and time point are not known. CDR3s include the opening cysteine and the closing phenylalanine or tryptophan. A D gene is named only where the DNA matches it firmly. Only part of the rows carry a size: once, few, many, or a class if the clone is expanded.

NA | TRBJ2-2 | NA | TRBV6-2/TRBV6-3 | CASQNWAGELFF | TGTGCCAGCCAAAACTGGGCCGGGGAGCTGTTTTTT
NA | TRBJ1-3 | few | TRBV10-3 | CAIREDRGSGNTIYF | TGTGCCATCAGGGAGGACAGAGGCTCTGGAAACACCATATATTTT
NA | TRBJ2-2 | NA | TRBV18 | CASSINPANTGELFF | TGTGCCAGCTCTATTAATCCCGCGAACACCGGGGAGCTGTTTTTT
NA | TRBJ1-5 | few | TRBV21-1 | CASSKAPGAGNQPQHF | TGTGCCAGCAGCAAAGCGCCAGGGGCCGGCAATCAGCCCCAGCATTTT
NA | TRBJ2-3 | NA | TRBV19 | CASSNLLSTDTQYF | TGTGCCAGTAGTAACCTTCTTTCCACAGATACGCAGTATTTT
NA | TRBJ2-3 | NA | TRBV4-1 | CASSQEWKGMDTQYF | TGCGCCAGCAGCCAAGAATGGAAAGGGATGGATACGCAGTATTTT
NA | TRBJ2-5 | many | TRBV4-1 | CASSHHGTSQETQYF | TGCGCCAGCAGCCACCACGGGACATCCCAAGAGACCCAGTACTTC
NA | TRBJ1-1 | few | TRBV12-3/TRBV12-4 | CASSPRQAVTEAFF | TGTGCCAGCAGTCCTCGACAGGCCGTCACTGAAGCTTTCTTT
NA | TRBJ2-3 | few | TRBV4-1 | CASTASPGVTDTQYF | TGCGCCAGCACCGCGTCCCCTGGGGTCACAGATACGCAGTATTTT
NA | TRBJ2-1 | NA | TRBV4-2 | CASSQVSSRQDNEQFF | TGTGCCAGCAGCCAAGTGAGTTCTAGGCAGGACAATGAGCAGTTCTTC
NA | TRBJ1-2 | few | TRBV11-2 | CASSSRPEGGYTF | TGTGCCAGCAGCTCCAGACCTGAAGGAGGCTACACCTTC
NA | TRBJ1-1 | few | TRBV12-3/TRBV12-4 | CASRTGWGKTEAFF | TGTGCCAGCAGAACAGGGTGGGGGAAAACTGAAGCTTTCTTT
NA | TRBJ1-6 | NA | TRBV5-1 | CASSLTANSYNSPLHF | TGCGCCAGCAGCTTGACAGCCAACTCCTATAATTCACCCCTCCACTTT
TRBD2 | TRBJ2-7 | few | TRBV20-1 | CSADPASGPYEQYF | TGCAGTGCTGACCCGGCTAGCGGGCCCTACGAGCAGTACTTC
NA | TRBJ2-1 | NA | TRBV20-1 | CSARDRLGWINEQFF | TGCAGTGCTAGAGACCGACTAGGGTGGATCAATGAGCAGTTCTTC
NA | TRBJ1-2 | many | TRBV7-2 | CASSLDGGGIYGYTF | TGTGCCAGCAGCTTAGATGGCGGAGGGATCTATGGCTACACCTTC
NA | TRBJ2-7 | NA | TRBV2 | CASSEVTGWDEQYF | TGTGCCAGCAGTGAGGTGACGGGGTGGGACGAGCAGTACTTC
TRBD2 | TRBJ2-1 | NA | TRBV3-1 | CASSRLAGLSYNEQFF | TGTGCCAGCAGCCGCCTAGCGGGCCTATCGTACAATGAGCAGTTCTTC
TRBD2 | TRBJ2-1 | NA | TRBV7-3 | CASRSGGVGEQFF | TGTGCCAGCAGGAGCGGGGGGGTAGGTGAGCAGTTCTTC
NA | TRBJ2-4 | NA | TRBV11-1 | CASSLFGFSAKNIQYF | TGTGCCAGCAGCTTATTCGGGTTTAGCGCCAAAAACATTCAGTACTTC
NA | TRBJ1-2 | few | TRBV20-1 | CSARGPPLNYGYTF | TGCAGTGCTAGAGGGCCTCCCCTTAACTATGGCTACACCTTC
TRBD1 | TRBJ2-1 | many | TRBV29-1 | CSAAGGEDEQFF | TGCAGCGCCGCAGGGGGTGAAGATGAGCAGTTCTTC
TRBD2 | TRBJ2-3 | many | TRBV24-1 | CATSDARTSGGVGDTQYF | TGTGCCACCAGTGATGCGCGAACTAGCGGGGGGGTTGGAGATACGCAGTATTTT
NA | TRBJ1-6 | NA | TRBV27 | CASSFPGINSPLHF | TGTGCCAGCAGTTTTCCCGGGATCAATTCACCCCTCCACTTT
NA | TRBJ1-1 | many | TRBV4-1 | CASSQGGRTEAFF | TGCGCCAGCAGCCAAGGGGGGCGCACTGAAGCTTTCTTT
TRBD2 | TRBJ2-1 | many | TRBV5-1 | CASSLGSGGPLLLYNEQFF | TGCGCCAGCAGCCTCGGTAGCGGGGGGCCCCTGCTCCTCTACAATGAGCAGTTCTTC
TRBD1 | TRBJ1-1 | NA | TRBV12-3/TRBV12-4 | CASSWGQGGEAFF | TGTGCCAGCAGTTGGGGACAGGGAGGCGAAGCTTTCTTT
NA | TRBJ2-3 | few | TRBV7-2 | CASSQSIGYTQYF | TGTGCCAGCAGCCAAAGTATCGGTTATACGCAGTATTTT
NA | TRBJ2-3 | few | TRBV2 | CASSILPDTQYF | TGTGCCAGCAGTATACTCCCGGATACGCAGTATTTT
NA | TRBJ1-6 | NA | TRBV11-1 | CASGRGVGVFPLHF | TGTGCCAGCGGCCGTGGGGTGGGGGTTTTCCCCCTCCACTTT
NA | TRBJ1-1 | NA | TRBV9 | CASSVGTGGTEAFF | TGTGCCAGCAGCGTGGGAACGGGAGGCACTGAAGCTTTCTTT
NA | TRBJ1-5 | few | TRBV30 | CAWSLGFDQPQHF | TGTGCCTGGAGCTTAGGGTTCGACCAGCCCCAGCATTTT
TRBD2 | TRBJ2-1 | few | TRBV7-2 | CASSFNSGGGGEQFF | TGTGCCAGCAGTTTCAATAGCGGGGGGGGCGGTGAGCAGTTCTTC
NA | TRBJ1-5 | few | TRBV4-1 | CASSQRPGARGNQPQHF | TGCGCCAGCAGCCAGCGACCGGGGGCGCGCGGCAATCAGCCCCAGCATTTT
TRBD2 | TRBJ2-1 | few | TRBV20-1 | CSARPGAGVEQFF | TGCAGTGCTCGACCGGGAGCGGGGGTCGAGCAGTTCTTC
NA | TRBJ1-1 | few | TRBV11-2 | CASSSAPRTEAFF | TGTGCCAGCAGCTCGGCGCCCCGCACTGAAGCTTTCTTT
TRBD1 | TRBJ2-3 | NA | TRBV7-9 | CASSRGQALAHLDTQYF | TGTGCCAGCAGCCGCGGACAGGCACTGGCCCACTTGGATACGCAGTATTTT
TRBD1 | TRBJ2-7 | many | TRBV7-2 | CASSLVGTGAYEQYF | TGTGCCAGCAGCTTAGTTGGGACAGGGGCCTACGAGCAGTACTTC
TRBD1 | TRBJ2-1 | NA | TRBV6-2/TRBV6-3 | CASSWTGNNEQFF | TGTGCCAGCAGTTGGACAGGCAACAATGAGCAGTTCTTC
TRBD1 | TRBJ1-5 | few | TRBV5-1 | CASSPTGFQPQHF | TGCGCCAGCAGCCCGACAGGGTTTCAGCCCCAGCATTTT
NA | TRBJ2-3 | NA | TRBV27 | CASSLRRDTQYF | TGTGCCAGCAGTTTACGGAGAGACACGCAGTATTTT
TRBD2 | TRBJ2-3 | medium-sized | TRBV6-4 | CASSETSGGTDTQYF | TGTGCCAGCAGTGAGACTAGCGGGGGCACAGATACGCAGTATTTT
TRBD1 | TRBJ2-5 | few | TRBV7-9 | CASSLVTGVGETQYF | TGTGCCAGCAGCTTAGTGACAGGGGTTGGAGAGACCCAGTACTTC
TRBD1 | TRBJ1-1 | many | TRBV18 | CASSQGASTEAFF | TGTGCCAGCTCCCAGGGGGCCAGCACTGAAGCTTTCTTT
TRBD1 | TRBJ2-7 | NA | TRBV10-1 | CASSEQGDEQYF | TGCGCCAGCAGTGAACAGGGGGATGAGCAGTACTTC
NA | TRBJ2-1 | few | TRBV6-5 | CASSYSNGYNEQFF | TGTGCCAGCAGTTACTCGAACGGCTACAATGAGCAGTTCTTC
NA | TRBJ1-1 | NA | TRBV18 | CASSPRFTGTEAFF | TGTGCCAGCTCACCACGGTTTACGGGGACTGAAGCTTTCTTT
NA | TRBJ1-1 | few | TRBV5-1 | CASRSGAEAFF | TGCGCCAGCAGATCGGGGGCTGAAGCTTTCTTT
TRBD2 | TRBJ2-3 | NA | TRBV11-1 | CASSLYTGGAADTQYF | TGTGCCAGCAGCTTATATACCGGGGGGGCGGCAGATACGCAGTATTTT
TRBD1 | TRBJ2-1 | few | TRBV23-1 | CASVRTGTGQNEQFF | TGCGCCAGCGTCCGGACCGGGACAGGGCAAAATGAGCAGTTCTTC
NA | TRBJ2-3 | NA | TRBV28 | CASSLSPGRTDTQYF | TGTGCCAGCAGTTTGTCGCCAGGGAGGACAGATACGCAGTATTTT
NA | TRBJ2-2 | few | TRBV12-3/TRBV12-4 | CASTLTGSTGELFF | TGTGCCAGCACCTTGACAGGTTCCACCGGGGAGCTGTTTTTT
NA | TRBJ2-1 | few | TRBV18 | CASSQNRDTYNEQFF | TGTGCCAGCTCACAGAACAGGGACACCTACAATGAGCAGTTCTTC
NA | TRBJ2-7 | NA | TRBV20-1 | CSARVDREGDDRYEQYF | TGCAGTGCTAGAGTGGACAGGGAGGGGGATGATCGCTACGAGCAGTACTTC
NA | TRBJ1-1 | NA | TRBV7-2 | CASSPLREMNTEAFF | TGTGCCAGCAGCCCCCTACGGGAAATGAACACTGAAGCTTTCTTT
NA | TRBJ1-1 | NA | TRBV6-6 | CASSLGPMNTEAFF | TGTGCCAGCAGTCTGGGACCGATGAACACTGAAGCTTTCTTT
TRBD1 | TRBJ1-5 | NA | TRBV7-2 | CASSWRQGAIQPQHF | TGTGCCAGCAGCTGGAGACAGGGGGCAATTCAGCCCCAGCATTTT